Each of the 32 T cell receptor beta chains below was sequenced from the same sample in a study of T cells in Graves' hyperthyroidism and ophthalmopathy. RNA transcripts provided the source from which TCR beta CDR3 regions were amplified. HTBI primers were the set used in a first-round RT-PCR of the TCR CDR3. TCRdb re-called the multiplex PCR reads with MiXCR, one entry per CDR3 protein. The sample holds 610,000 or so distinct CDR3 sequences, just over 45% seen once. The sample taken for sequencing was peripheral blood or thyroid tissue (not recorded which). The receptor source for this set is a woman younger than 35 with Graves' hyperthyroidism.

This clonotype came up a few times. This sequence joins TRBV5-1 and TRBJ2-1, with a possible D match to TRBD2 (5 bases). The germline gives CDR1 SGHRS, CDR2 YFSETQ. CDR3 length equals 13 residues. Trimming left V 7 bases short and J 8 bases short, with 16 bases between. CDR3 loop: CASQGLDMDEQFF. CDR3 nucleotides: TGCGCCAGCCAAGGACTGGATATGGATGAGCAGTTCTTC.

This clonotype was detected many times. V gene TRBV29-1 combines with J gene TRBJ2-7, with D possibly TRBD2 on 7 matching bases. CDR1 and CDR2 from the germline V gene are SQVTM and ANQGSEA. The V end was cut by 7 bases, the J end by 0 bases, with 16 bases between. CDR3 length: 14 amino acids. The CDR3 coding sequence is TGCAGCGCCGGAGGGGGGGTCAGCTCCTACGAGCAGTACTTC. This encodes CSAGGGVSSYEQYF.

This clonotype was found many times. This rearrangement joins TRBV27 to TRBJ1-5; D unresolved. CDR1 MNHEY and CDR2 SMNVEV come from the germline V gene (reference sequence). V lost 6 bases and J 0 bases, leaving 9 bases between the germline ends. The CDR3 is 14 residues long. The CDR3 DNA sequence: TGTGCCAGCAGCTTCTCCGATAGCAATCAGCCCCAGCATTTT. It yields the protein CASSFSDSNQPQHF.

The chain uses TRBV29-1 and TRBJ2-5; 7 bases are shared with TRBD2. V gave up 8 bases and J gave up 1 base; unmatched junction bases: 10. The CDR3 is 14 amino acids. CDR1 SQVTM and CDR2 ANQGSEA come from the germline V gene. CDR3 nucleotide sequence: TGCAGCCTCGGACTAGTTAACTCCCAAGAGACCCAGTACTTC. Translating it yields CSLGLVNSQETQYF.

J is TRBJ1-4 and V is TRBV7-9; D remains unclear. The CDR3 spans 15 residues. Looked up from germline, CDR1 is SEHNR and CDR2 is FQNEAQ (reference sequence). With 5 bases removed from V and 0 bases from J, the gap between germline ends came to 10 bases. CDR3 sequence reads: CASSPDHTTNEKLFF. CDR3 in DNA: TGTGCCAGCAGCCCAGACCATACAACTAATGAAAAACTGTTTTTT.

The chain combines TRBV9 with TRBJ1-6; maybe TRBD1 (6 bases). From germline, CDR1 is SGDLS and CDR2 YYNGEE. The CDR3 has 15 amino acids. Trimming took 6 bases from V and 7 from J, leaving 17 bases between them. The CDR3 DNA reads TGTGCCAGCAACCAAGCCGGGACAAGGAATTCACCCCTCCACTTT. As protein: CASNQAGTRNSPLHF.

The chain combines TRBV2 with TRBJ1-2, with D unclear. The V end was cut by 7 bases, the J end by 4 bases, with 16 bases between. Per germline, CDR1 SNHLY and CDR2 FYNNEI. The CDR3 sequence is 14 residues long. The CDR3 spells CASNEGRRPYGYTF. The CDR3 nucleotides are TGTGCCAGCAACGAGGGTAGACGACCCTATGGCTACACCTTC.

The gene calls are TRBV6-6 and TRBJ2-1, with D perhaps assigned TRBD1 or TRBD2 (5 bases each). In germline, CDR1 is MNHNY, CDR2 SVGAGI (reference sequence). V lost 0 bases, J lost 1 base, and 10 bases lay in between. This CDR3 is 16 amino acids long. The CDR3 loop reads CASSYSRDGSYNEQFF. The CDR3 region has the DNA TGTGCCAGCAGTTACTCCCGGGACGGATCCTACAATGAGCAGTTCTTC.

V gene TRBV10-3 combines with J gene TRBJ1-2; a possible D gene is TRBD1 (5 bases). The CDR3 length is 13 residues. With 11 bases removed from V and 5 bases from J, the gap between germline ends came to 18 bases. CDR1 is ENHRY, CDR2 SYGVKD, per germline. CDR3 amino acids: CASQVLRAYGYTF. In DNA, the CDR3 is TGTGCCTCACAGGTCCTACGAGCGTATGGCTACACCTTC.

This clonotype has at least ten counts. This chain connects TRBV27 to TRBJ1-1, with unresolved D. Germline values: CDR1 MNHEY, CDR2 SMNVEV (reference sequence). This CDR3 spans 14 amino acids. Trimming removed 0 bases from V and 6 bases from J, with 11 bases in between. The CDR3 DNA follows: TGTGCCAGCAGTTTATCACGTTACCCCTCTGAAGCTTTCTTT. Amino acids: CASSLSRYPSEAFF.

The genes are TRBV29-1 and TRBJ1-2; no firm D call. This CDR3 has 11 residues. From germline, CDR1 is SQVTM and CDR2 ANQGSEA. V was cut by 0 bases and J by 10 bases, with 9 bases left in between. Here the CDR3 reads CSVEDGRDYTF. The CDR3 DNA follows: TGCAGCGTTGAAGATGGTAGGGACTACACCTTC.

This clonotype was seen at least ten times. The genes are TRBV7-2 and TRBJ2-7; D gene uncertain. The CDR3 runs to 14 residues. Germline V gene lookup returns CDR1 SGHTA and CDR2 FQGNSA. Trimming took off 2 bases at V and 0 bases at J, with 8 bases between the two ends. The CDR3 loop is CASSLSLSSYEQYF. The CDR3 DNA is TGTGCCAGCAGCTTAAGTTTGAGCTCCTACGAGCAGTACTTC.

Many counts were recorded for this clonotype. V is TRBV7-9 and J is TRBJ1-1, with TRBD1 as a possible D gene (5 bases). V lost 2 bases and J lost 3, with 10 bases in between. Germline-derived CDR1 and CDR2 are SEHNR and FQNEAQ (reference sequence). The length of the CDR3 is 14 residues. CDR3 coding DNA: TGTGCCAGCAGCTTAATGCAGGGTGACACTGAAGCTTTCTTT. This encodes CASSLMQGDTEAFF.

The gene calls are TRBV7-2 and TRBJ1-2; no clear D. From germline, CDR1 is SGHTA and CDR2 FQGNSA. The V end was cut by 2 bases, the J end by 6 bases, with 19 bases between. This CDR3 contains 16 residues. Here the CDR3 reads CASSLRREGYSHGYTF. CDR3 nucleotide sequence: TGTGCCAGCAGCTTACGGCGGGAGGGTTATTCGCATGGCTACACCTTC.

This clonotype has ten or more counts. The V and J genes are TRBV15 and TRBJ1-3; D gene uncertain. CDR3 size: 15 residues. Germline CDR1 is LNHNV and CDR2 is YYDKDF (reference sequence). V lost 0 bases and J lost 4, with 10 bases in between. The DNA for the CDR3 is TGTGCCACCAGCAGAGATACAGCATACGGAAACACCATATATTTT. It translates to CATSRDTAYGNTIYF. Full variable domain (outside the CDR3, taken from reference TRBV15 and TRBJ1-3): DAMVIQNPRYQVTQFGKPVTLSCSQTLNHNVMYWYQQKSSQAPKLLFHYYDKDFNNEADTPDNFQSRRPNTSFCFLDIRSPGLGDTAMYLCATSRDTAYGNTIYFGEGSWLTVV.

Points on this clonotype: Mismatch with germline at one junction end may stem from a read error. The chain couples TRBV19 to TRBJ1-4; D call uncertain. Germline-derived CDR1 and CDR2 are LNHDA and SQIVND (reference sequence). The CDR3 has 8 residues. CDR3 sequence reads: CASRGWFF. CDR3 DNA: TGTGCCAGTAGAGGGTGGTTCTTT.

V gene TRBV6-6 combines with J gene TRBJ2-7; TRBD2 agrees at 10 bases. The CDR3 consists of 19 residues. Trimming removed 5 bases from V and 2 bases from J; junction bases left unmatched: 18. Germline-derived CDR1 and CDR2 are MNHNY and SVGAGI (reference sequence). The CDR3 loop is CASSHHRDRRLAGPYEQYF. The CDR3 nucleotides read TGTGCCAGCAGTCACCACAGGGACAGAAGACTAGCGGGCCCCTACGAGCAGTACTTC.

This clonotype was seen at least ten times. The chain uses TRBV7-6 and TRBJ2-5; D may be TRBD1 or TRBD2 (5 bases each). V was shortened by 2 bases and J by 5 bases, with 12 bases between the two germline ends. The CDR3 consists of 14 residues. CDR1 SGHVS and CDR2 FNYEAQ come from the germline V gene. The CDR3 loop reads CASSLPGGTETQYF. CDR3 DNA sequence: TGTGCCAGCAGCTTACCTGGGGGAACGGAGACCCAGTACTTC. Drawing the rest from reference TRBV7-6 and TRBJ2-5, the complete variable domain is GAGVSQSPRYKVTKRGQDVALRCDPISGHVSLYWYRQALGQGPEFLTYFNYEAQQDKSGLPNDRFSAERPEGSISTLTIQRTEQRDSAMYRCASSLPGGTETQYFGPGTRLLVL.

At least ten counts were recorded for this clonotype. The chain employs TRBV6-5 and TRBJ2-7; a weak D match, TRBD1 (5 bases). The CDR3 consists of 11 residues. Germline V gene lookup returns CDR1 MNHEY and CDR2 SVGAGI. The V and J ends lost 5 bases and 6 bases respectively, with 8 bases between them. The CDR3 DNA sequence: TGTGCCAGCAGTAATCAGGGCGAGCAGTACTTC. It encodes CASSNQGEQYF.

The V call is TRBV10-3, the J call TRBJ1-1, with D perhaps matching TRBD1 (6 bases). V lost 6 bases, J lost 2 bases, and 28 bases lay in between. The CDR3 covers 19 residues. The germline CDR1 and CDR2 sequences are ENHRY and SYGVKD. The CDR3 reads CAIRTGEGNTGTSNTEAFF. CDR3 sequence (DNA): TGTGCCATCAGGACAGGAGAGGGGAACACCGGGACATCCAACACTGAAGCTTTCTTT.

Many counts were recorded for this clonotype. Given a much more abundant clone one base away, this may be a read error. The chain combines TRBV20-1 with TRBJ1-1, with 8 bases that match TRBD1. Germline V gene sequence: CDR1 DFQATT, CDR2 SNEGSKA (reference sequence). The ends lost 0 bases at V and 3 bases at J; junction bases unmatched: 0. The CDR3 has 13 residues. This CDR3 is CSARETGDTEAFF. Here the CDR3 DNA reads TGCAGTGCTAGAGAGACAGGGGACACTGAAGCTTTCTTT.

The V and J genes are TRBV28 and TRBJ2-1; the D gene is possibly TRBD2 (7 bases). The CDR3 is 14 amino acids. In germline, CDR1 is MDHEN, CDR2 SYDVKM. Trimming took 2 bases from V and 9 from J, leaving 14 bases between them. CDR3 DNA sequence: TGTGCCAGCAGTTTAGGGGACACGGGGGGTGAGCAGTTCTTC. Translating gives CASSLGDTGGEQFF.

This clonotype showed up many times. This rearrangement joins TRBV10-2 to TRBJ1-2; 7 bases align to TRBD1. Germline V CDR1 and CDR2: WSHSY, SAAADI. The CDR3 totals 15 residues. J was trimmed by 4 bases and V by 0 bases; bases with no gene match: 5. The CDR3 sequence: CASSESTGRGYGYTF. The DNA of the CDR3 is TGCGCCAGCAGTGAGTCGACAGGGAGAGGCTATGGCTACACCTTC.

This clonotype was detected many times. The chain uses TRBV7-8 and TRBJ1-1, with a possible D match to TRBD1 (5 bases). Germline V gene lookup returns CDR1 SGHVS and CDR2 FQNEAQ. The CDR3 has 12 residues. V was trimmed by 2 bases and J by 11 bases, leaving 12 bases between them. The CDR3 region has the DNA TGTGCCAGCAGCTTACGGGGGGAGAGGGCTTTCTTT. Encoded protein: CASSLRGERAFF.

This clonotype was counted ten times or more. The chain combines TRBV11-2 with TRBJ1-1, with D possibly matching TRBD1 (5 bases). V was shortened by 6 bases and J by 4 bases, with 9 bases between the two germline ends. The CDR3 extends over 12 amino acids. Germline V gene lookup returns CDR1 SGHAT and CDR2 FQNNGV. CDR3 in DNA: TGTGCCAGCAGTCCAGGGTTCACTGAAGCTTTCTTT. Translating gives CASSPGFTEAFF.

The V gene is TRBV2, the J gene TRBJ2-6; TRBD2 agrees at 7 bases. Germline-derived CDR1 and CDR2 are SNHLY and FYNNEI. There are 17 residues in the CDR3. The junction had 9 bases not matched to a gene; V was cut back by 6 bases and J by 1 base. The CDR3 here is CASRLLADFSGANVLTF. The CDR3 DNA reads as TGTGCCAGCAGGTTGCTAGCGGACTTTTCTGGGGCCAACGTCCTGACTTTC.

V is TRBV13 and J is TRBJ2-2, with TRBD2 matching over 10 bases. Germline CDR1 PRHDT, CDR2 FYEKMQ (reference sequence). Trimming cost V 10 bases and J 4 bases; bases outside gene matches: 12. This CDR3 is 16 amino acids long. The CDR3 DNA follows: TGTGCCATCCCGGAATTAGCGGGAGGTGGCACCGGGGAGCTGTTTTTT. Translating it yields CAIPELAGGGTGELFF.

In its sample, this clonotype was seen many times. At one end, the junction sequence differs from germline, possibly due to a read error. V gene TRBV5-1 combines with J gene TRBJ2-7; D gene ambiguous. The CDR3 runs 11 residues. From germline, CDR1 is SGHRS and CDR2 YFSETQ. The CDR3 sequence is CASSLDDEQYF. The DNA for the CDR3 is TGTGCCAGCAGCCTGGACGACGAGCAGTACTTC.

This clonotype was counted at least ten times. The V call is TRBV29-1, the J call TRBJ1-6; maybe TRBD1 (6 bases). The length of the CDR3 is 13 residues. Trimming shortened V by 4 bases and J by 7 bases, and 11 bases separated the two germline ends. Germline CDR1 and CDR2: SQVTM and ANQGSEA. The CDR3 DNA sequence: TGCAGCGTTGCCCGGGACAAAAATTCACCCCTCCACTTT. Protein: CSVARDKNSPLHF.

The rearrangement links TRBV29-1 to TRBJ2-3; D is undetermined. Germline assignment: CDR1 SQVTM and CDR2 ANQGSEA. Trimming removed 0 bases from V and 2 bases from J, with 9 bases in between. The CDR3 is 14 residues long. CDR3 protein: CSVEETGHTDTQYF. The CDR3 coding sequence is TGCAGCGTTGAAGAGACCGGGCACACAGATACGCAGTATTTT.

Comments on this clonotype: One junction end disagrees with the germline gene, perhaps due to a read error. The chain joins TRBV7-9 to TRBJ2-2; D possibly corresponds to TRBD2 (5 bases). This CDR3 comprises 12 residues. Germline assignment: CDR1 SEHNR and CDR2 FQNEAQ (reference sequence). This CDR3 reads CASSPNTGEPFF. As DNA, the CDR3 is TGTGCCAGCAGCCCAAACACCGGGGAGCCGTTTTTT. The full variable domain, completed using reference TRBV7-9 and TRBJ2-2, is DTGVSQNPRHKITKRGQNVTFRCDPISEHNRLYWYRQTLGQGPEFLTYFQNEAQLEKSRLLSDRFSAERPKGSFSTLEIQRTEQGDSAMYLCASSPNTGEPFFGEGSRLTVL.

This clonotype was detected only once. V gene TRBV10-3 combines with J gene TRBJ1-2; D remains ambiguous. The V gene lost 6 bases and the J gene lost 4 bases, with 12 bases spanning the gap. Germline V gene data show CDR1 as ENHRY and CDR2 as SYGVKD. The length of the CDR3 is 13 residues. The CDR3 is CAIRAAETYGYTF. As DNA, the CDR3 is TGTGCCATCAGAGCGGCAGAGACCTATGGCTACACCTTC.